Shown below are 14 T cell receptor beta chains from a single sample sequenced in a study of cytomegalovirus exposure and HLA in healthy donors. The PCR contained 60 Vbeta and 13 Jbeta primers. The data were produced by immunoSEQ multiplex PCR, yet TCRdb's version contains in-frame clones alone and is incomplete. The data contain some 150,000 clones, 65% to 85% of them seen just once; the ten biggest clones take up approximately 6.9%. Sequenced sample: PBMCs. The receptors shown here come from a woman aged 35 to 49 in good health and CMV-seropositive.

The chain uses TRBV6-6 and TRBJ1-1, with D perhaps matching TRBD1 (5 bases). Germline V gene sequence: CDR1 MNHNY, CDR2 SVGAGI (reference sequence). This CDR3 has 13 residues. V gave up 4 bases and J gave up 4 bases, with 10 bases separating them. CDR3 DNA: TGTGCCAGCAGTTCGCAGGGTGTCACTGAAGCTTTCTTT. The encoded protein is CASSSQGVTEAFF.

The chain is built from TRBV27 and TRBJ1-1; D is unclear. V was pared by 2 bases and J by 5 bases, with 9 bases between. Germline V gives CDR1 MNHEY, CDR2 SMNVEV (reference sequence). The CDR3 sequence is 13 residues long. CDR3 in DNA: TGTGCCAGCAGTTTAACGGGGTGGACTGAAGCTTTCTTT. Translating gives CASSLTGWTEAFF.

In DNA form, the CDR3 reads TGTGCCAGCAGTTTAGACAGCCCCGGGGAGCTGTTTTTT. Translating gives CASSLDSPGELFF. The V gene is TRBV27, the J gene TRBJ2-2; the D gene is possibly TRBD1 (5 bases). This CDR3 has 13 residues. Trimming took off 2 bases at V and 6 bases at J, with 7 bases between the two ends. Germline V gives CDR1 MNHEY, CDR2 SMNVEV (reference sequence).

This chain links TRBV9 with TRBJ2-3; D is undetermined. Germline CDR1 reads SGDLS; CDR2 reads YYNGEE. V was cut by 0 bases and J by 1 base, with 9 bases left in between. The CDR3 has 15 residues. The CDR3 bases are TGTGCCAGCAGCGTAGTCGATACGGGCACAGATACGCAGTATTTT. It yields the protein CASSVVDTGTDTQYF.

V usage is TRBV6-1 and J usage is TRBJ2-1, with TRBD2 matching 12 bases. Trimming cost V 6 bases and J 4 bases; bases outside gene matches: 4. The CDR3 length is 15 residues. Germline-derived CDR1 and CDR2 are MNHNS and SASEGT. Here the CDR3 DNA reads TGTGCCAGCAGCCTCCTAGCGGGGGGGTACAATGAGCAGTTCTTC. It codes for CASSLLAGGYNEQFF.

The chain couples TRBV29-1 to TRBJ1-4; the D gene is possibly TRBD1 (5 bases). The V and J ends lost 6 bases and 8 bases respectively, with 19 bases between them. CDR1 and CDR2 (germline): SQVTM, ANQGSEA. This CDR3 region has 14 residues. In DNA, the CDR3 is TGCAGCGTCGCCCTGGAGGGGCTTCGAGAAAAACTGTTTTTT. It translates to CSVALEGLREKLFF.

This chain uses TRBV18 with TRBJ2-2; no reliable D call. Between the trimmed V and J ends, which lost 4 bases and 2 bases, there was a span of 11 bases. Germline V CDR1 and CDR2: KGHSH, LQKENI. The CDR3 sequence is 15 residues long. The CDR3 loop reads CASSQLTSNTGELFF. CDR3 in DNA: TGTGCCAGCTCACAACTAACAAGTAACACCGGGGAGCTGTTTTTT. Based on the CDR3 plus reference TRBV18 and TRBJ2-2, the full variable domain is NAGVMQNPRHLVRRRGQEARLRCSPMKGHSHVYWYRQLPEEGLKFMVYLQKENIIDESGMPKERFSAEFPKEGPSILRIQQVVRGDSAAYFCASSQLTSNTGELFFGEGSRLTVL.

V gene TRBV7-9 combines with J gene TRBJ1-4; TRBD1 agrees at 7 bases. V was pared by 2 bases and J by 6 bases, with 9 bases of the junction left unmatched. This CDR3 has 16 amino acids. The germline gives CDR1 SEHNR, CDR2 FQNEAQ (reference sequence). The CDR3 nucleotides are TGTGCCAGCAGCTTACCAACGACAGGGATTTATGAAAAACTGTTTTTT. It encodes CASSLPTTGIYEKLFF.

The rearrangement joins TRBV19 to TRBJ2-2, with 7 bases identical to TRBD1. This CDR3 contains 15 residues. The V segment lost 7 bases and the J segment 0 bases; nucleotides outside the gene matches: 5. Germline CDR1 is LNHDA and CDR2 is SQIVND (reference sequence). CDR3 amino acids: CASNSGTANTGELFF. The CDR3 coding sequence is TGTGCCAGTAATTCTGGGACAGCGAACACCGGGGAGCTGTTTTTT. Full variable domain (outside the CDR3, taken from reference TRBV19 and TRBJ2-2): DGGITQSPKYLFRKEGQNVTLSCEQNLNHDAMYWYRQDPGQGLRLIYYSQIVNDFQKGDIAEGYSVSREKKESFPLTVTSAQKNPTAFYLCASNSGTANTGELFFGEGSRLTVL.

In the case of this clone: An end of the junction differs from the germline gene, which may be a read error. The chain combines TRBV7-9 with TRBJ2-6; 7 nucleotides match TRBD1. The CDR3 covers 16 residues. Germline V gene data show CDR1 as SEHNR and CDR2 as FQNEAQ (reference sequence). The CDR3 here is CSSSFGTAPRANVLTF. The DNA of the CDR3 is TGTTCCAGCAGCTTCGGGACAGCACCTCGGGCCAACGTCCTGACTTTC.

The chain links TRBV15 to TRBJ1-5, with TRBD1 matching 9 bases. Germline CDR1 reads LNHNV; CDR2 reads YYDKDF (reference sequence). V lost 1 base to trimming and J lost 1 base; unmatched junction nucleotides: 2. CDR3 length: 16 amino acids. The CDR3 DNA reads TGTGCCACCAGCAGAGGGGGACAGGGAAGCAATCAGCCCCAGCATTTT. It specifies CATSRGGQGSNQPQHF.

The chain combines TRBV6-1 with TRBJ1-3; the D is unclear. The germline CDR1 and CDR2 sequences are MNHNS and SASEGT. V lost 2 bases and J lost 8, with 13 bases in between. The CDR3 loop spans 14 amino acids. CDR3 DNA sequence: TGTGCCAGCAGTGAACGAATGCCGGTCCACACCATATATTTT. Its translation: CASSERMPVHTIYF.

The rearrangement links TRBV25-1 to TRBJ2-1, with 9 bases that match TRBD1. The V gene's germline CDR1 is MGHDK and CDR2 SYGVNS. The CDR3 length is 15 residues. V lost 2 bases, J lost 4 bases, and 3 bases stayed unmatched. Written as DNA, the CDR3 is TGTGCCAGCAGTGAAAGTGGACAGGGGTACAATGAGCAGTTCTTC. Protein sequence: CASSESGQGYNEQFF.

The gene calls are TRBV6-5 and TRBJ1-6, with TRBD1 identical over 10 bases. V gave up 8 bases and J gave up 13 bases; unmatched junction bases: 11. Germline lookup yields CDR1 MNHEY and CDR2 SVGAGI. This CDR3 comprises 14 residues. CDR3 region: CASGMGQGLFPLHF. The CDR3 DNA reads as TGTGCCAGCGGAATGGGACAGGGGTTGTTTCCCCTCCACTTT.